The clone carrying this TCR beta chain was seen repeatedly, ten times or more. Researchers barred patients who had uncontrolled infection, other autoimmune disease, pregnancy or lactation. Clinicians diagnosed patients from clinical symptoms, serum thyroxine and TRAb, thyroid ultrasound and orbital computed tomography. The data belong to a study of T cells in Graves' hyperthyroidism and ophthalmopathy. Study-wide background: Blood was drawn when the patient was first diagnosed and still untreated.

The V end lost 4 bases, the J end lost 0 bases, and 9 bases lay between the germline ends. The CDR3 sequence is 14 residues long. Germline V gene data show CDR1 as SGHAT and CDR2 as FQNNGV. Amplification of TCR beta CDR3 regions used RNA as the template. Carried out on the TCR CDR3, a first-round RT-PCR used the HTBI primer set. Each CDR3 protein gets one entry after TCRdb re-called the multiplex PCR reads with MiXCR. The sample lists about 840,000 distinct CDR3 sequences, approximately 40% occurring once. This chain uses TRBV11-2 with TRBJ1-1, with D perhaps matching TRBD1 (6 bases). The TCR was taken from a man aged 18-30 years with Graves' hyperthyroidism. Sequences were obtained from blood. CDR3 in DNA: TGTGCCAGCAGCTCGGGACACGTGAACACTGAAGCTTTCTTT. Its translation: CASSSGHVNTEAFF.